This TCR beta chain was recovered during a study of cytomegalovirus exposure and HLA in healthy donors. Study details: Among 150 million to 200 million T cells, an earlier analysis found 90 million to 130 million unique TCR beta sequences. Findings and limits, study-wide: In a later analysis, HLA-associated TCR beta chains were more clonally expanded than equally common others.

PCR used 60 Vbeta primers and 13 Jbeta primers. Clones were read by immunoSEQ multiplex PCR, and TCRdb kept only the in-frame ones, dropping some. The table includes roughly 120,000 clones, 60% to 80% detected once. Details on this clone: The antigen remains unidentified.

Germline values: CDR1 SGHNT, CDR2 YENEEA. The CDR3 contains 13 residues. The germline V and J ends were trimmed by 2 bases and 4 bases, with 9 bases remaining between them. The material sequenced was PBMCs. J is TRBJ2-7 and V is TRBV11-3, with D possibly being TRBD2 (6 bases). The TCR sequence derives from a middle-aged man in good health and CMV-seropositive. CDR3 residues: CASSLHGGYEQYF. The CDR3 coding sequence is TGTGCCAGCAGCTTACATGGGGGGTACGAGCAGTACTTC.